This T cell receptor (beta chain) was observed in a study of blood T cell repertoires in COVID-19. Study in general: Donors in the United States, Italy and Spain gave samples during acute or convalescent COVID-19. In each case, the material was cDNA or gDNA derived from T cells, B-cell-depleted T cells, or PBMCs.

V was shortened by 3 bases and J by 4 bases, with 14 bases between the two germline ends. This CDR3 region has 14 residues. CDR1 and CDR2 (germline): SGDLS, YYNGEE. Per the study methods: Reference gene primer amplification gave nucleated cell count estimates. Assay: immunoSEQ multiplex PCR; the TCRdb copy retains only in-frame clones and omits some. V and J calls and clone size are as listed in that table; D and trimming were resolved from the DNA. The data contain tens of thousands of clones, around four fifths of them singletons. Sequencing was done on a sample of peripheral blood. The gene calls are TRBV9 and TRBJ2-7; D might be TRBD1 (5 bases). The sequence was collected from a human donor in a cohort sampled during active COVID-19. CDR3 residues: CASSEGFQGYEQYF. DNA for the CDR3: TGTGCCAGCAGCGAGGGATTTCAGGGTTACGAGCAGTACTTC. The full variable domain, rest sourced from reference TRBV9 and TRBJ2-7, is DSGVTQTPKHLITATGQRVTLRCSPRSGDLSVYWYQQSLDQGLQFLIQYYNGEERAKGNILERFSAQQFPDLHSELNLSSLELGDSALYFCASSEGFQGYEQYFGPGTRLTVT.